The present T cell receptor (beta chain) was sequenced within a study of T-cell reconstitution after alpha-beta-depleted transplantation in children listed by TCRdb under 2016. About the study as a whole: T-cell immune reconstitution after TCRalphabeta/CD19-depleted allogeneic hematopoietic cell transplantation in children was quantitatively tracked in the study by means of TCR repertoire profiling.

Points the paper makes about the study in general: In some patients, the high TCRbeta diversity seen at day 60 was put down to recipient T cells and intrathymic progenitors that had survived conditioning. The frequencies of hyperexpanded clones fell over the following months, and after one year, T-cell counts and TCRbeta diversity were mostly attributed to newly produced T cells. Apparently early alphabetaT-cell count recovery about two months after transplant reportedly relied on only several hundred rapidly expanded clones derived from non-depleted graft cells.

The CDR3 runs 14 amino acids, cysteine and phenylalanine included. The retained sequence is limited to the CDR3, 42 bases, with the frame set at the first base. The germline V gene (reference sequence) yields MNHEY for CDR1 and SMNVEV for CDR2. The junction shows trimming of 3 bases on V and 9 bases on J, and the gene matches do not reach 6 bases of it. In light of the paper, this sample's treatment or condition label describes: allogeneic hematopoietic cell transplantation with graft depleted of TCRalphabeta T cells and CD19 B cells. The children who served as transplant recipients had been given grafts of TCRalphabeta/CD19-depleted allogeneic hematopoietic cells. Library generation was performed with PCR. The sequencer was an Illumina HiSeq 2500. Molecular barcoding was employed in the preparation of TCR libraries, with unique molecular identifiers being used to normalize TCRbeta repertoire quantification. Starting from the raw public reads, TCRdb applied fastp trimming at Q25, assembled clones with MiXCR and retained in-frame beta chains. Identical CDR3 protein sequences are pooled into one entry, listed with their most common genes and DNA. The sample includes around 670,000 distinct CDR3 sequences, with about an eighth observed a single time. Approximately 0.8% of the sample lies in the top ten.

This clonotype was counted a few times. Its target antigen remains unknown. Within one base of it there is no much larger clone, and no base qualities were kept. The sequenced sample was PBMCs, obtained before TCRalphabeta/CD19-depleted stem cell transplant. The V gene is TRBV27 and the J gene is TRBJ2-1; 9 of the junction bases match TRBD2. This sequence was found in a girl aged 2 to 9 with congenital amegakaryocytic thrombocytopenia, due to receive a stem cell transplant. The CDR3 corresponds to CASSFRTSGFEQFF. The DNA reads as follows: TGTGCCAGCAGTTTCCGAACTAGCGGGTTTGAGCAGTTCTTC.